The rows below give T cell receptor beta chains drawn from one sample of a study of CD8+CD57+ T cells in acquired aplastic anemia. TCRdb processed the reads anew with MiXCR; each CDR3 protein has one entry. Here the sample spans 150,000 to 200,000 distinct CDR3 sequences, 45% to 50% being singletons. The sequenced material came from sorted CD4+, CD8+, or CD8+CD57+ T cells (not recorded which) from PBMCs. These receptors were obtained from a human donor in good health. Both conserved end residues are part of each CDR3. The order of the fields is D gene, clone size, V gene, J gene, CDR3 protein, CDR3 DNA. D genes are given only for firm matches. Size is stated for part of the rows, as once, few or many counts, or as a class when the clone is expanded.

d_call: NA
clone_size: NA
v_call: TRBV5-1
j_call: TRBJ1-5
cdr3_aa: CAGRVRGRCNQPQHF
cdr3_nt: TGCGCCGGCCGCGTGAGGGGTAGGTGCAATCAGCCCCAGCATTTT

d_call: TRBD1
clone_size: many
v_call: TRBV10-2
j_call: TRBJ2-5
cdr3_aa: CASSLGGLETQYF
cdr3_nt: TGCGCCAGCAGTTTAGGGGGCTTAGAGACCCAGTACTTC

d_call: NA
clone_size: many
v_call: TRBV20-1
j_call: TRBJ2-1
cdr3_aa: CSARERRLRYNEQFF
cdr3_nt: TGCAGTGCTAGAGAGCGCAGGCTTAGATACAATGAGCAGTTCTTC

d_call: NA
clone_size: many
v_call: TRBV7-8
j_call: TRBJ1-1
cdr3_aa: CASSFQQRSEAFF
cdr3_nt: TGTGCCAGCAGCTTCCAACAGCGCAGCGAAGCTTTCTTT

d_call: NA
clone_size: NA
v_call: TRBV2
j_call: TRBJ2-2
cdr3_aa: CASSVTNRKLVELFF
cdr3_nt: TGTGCCAGCAGTGTGACCAACAGGAAATTGGTGGAGCTGTTTTTT

d_call: NA
clone_size: many
v_call: TRBV6-5
j_call: TRBJ2-1
cdr3_aa: CASRAPSRNNEQFF
cdr3_nt: TGTGCCAGCCGAGCCCCTAGCCGGAACAATGAGCAGTTCTTC

d_call: TRBD2
clone_size: NA
v_call: TRBV20-1
j_call: TRBJ2-1
cdr3_aa: CSARRSSGSGDEQFF
cdr3_nt: TGCAGTGCTAGAAGGTCTAGCGGGAGCGGCGATGAGCAGTTCTTC

d_call: TRBD2
clone_size: NA
v_call: TRBV7-9
j_call: TRBJ2-7
cdr3_aa: CASSLGAAGPYERYF
cdr3_nt: TGTGCCAGCAGCTTAGGTGCAGCGGGACCATACGAGCGGTACTTC

d_call: NA
clone_size: many
v_call: TRBV6-1
j_call: TRBJ1-5
cdr3_aa: CASRGTLRDQPQHF
cdr3_nt: TGTGCCAGCAGAGGGACCCTTCGGGATCAGCCCCAGCATTTT

d_call: TRBD1
clone_size: few
v_call: TRBV28
j_call: TRBJ2-7
cdr3_aa: CASSFTPDRGAEQYF
cdr3_nt: TGTGCCAGCAGTTTTACCCCGGACAGGGGGGCCGAGCAGTACTTC

d_call: NA
clone_size: NA
v_call: TRBV10-3
j_call: TRBJ1-1
cdr3_aa: CASSFLPGGTEAFF
cdr3_nt: TGTGCCAGCAGTTTCCTTCCGGGGGGCACTGAAGCTTTCTTT

d_call: NA
clone_size: NA
v_call: TRBV19
j_call: TRBJ1-3
cdr3_aa: CASSGTGLDIYF
cdr3_nt: TGTGCCAGTAGCGGGACGGGTTTGGACATATATTTT

d_call: TRBD1
clone_size: few
v_call: TRBV20-1
j_call: TRBJ1-2
cdr3_aa: CSAPDRGNYGYTF
cdr3_nt: TGCAGTGCACCGGACAGGGGCAACTATGGCTACACCTTC

d_call: TRBD1
clone_size: many
v_call: TRBV29-1
j_call: TRBJ1-2
cdr3_aa: CSVLQGYGYTF
cdr3_nt: TGCAGCGTGCTACAGGGGTATGGCTACACCTTC